This TCR beta chain was observed in a study of blood T cell repertoires in COVID-19. Measured with immunoSEQ multiplex PCR; TCRdb has only the in-frame clones, and not every one. The repertoire holds some 95,000 clones, with around three quarters as singletons. This TCR derives from a man in his sixties or seventies with acute or convalescent COVID-19. Sequencing input: peripheral blood.

CDR3 amino acids: CASSSGTGDSGANVLTF. In nucleotides, the CDR3 is TGCGCCAGCAGCTCCGGGACAGGGGACTCTGGGGCCAACGTCCTGACTTTC. V and J are TRBV5-1 and TRBJ2-6, with 10 bases lining up with TRBD1. CDR3 length: 17 residues. With V trimmed by 3 bases and J by 0 bases, 3 bases remained unmatched. CDR1 and CDR2 (germline): SGHRS, YFSETQ.